This entry is about one T cell receptor beta chain. The junction differs from germline at one of its ends, possibly a read error. In the PCR, 60 Vbeta and 13 Jbeta primers were used. Assay: immunoSEQ multiplex PCR; the TCRdb copy retains only in-frame clones and omits some. The sample contains about 180,000 clones, more than 60% of which appear only once. This CDR3 is 16 amino acids long. From germline, CDR1 is SEHNR and CDR2 FQNEAQ (reference sequence). The study sampled nominally healthy donors, though unrecorded immune exposures were likely. This entry comes from a study of cytomegalovirus exposure and HLA in healthy donors.

Sequencing was performed on PBMCs. The rearrangement joins TRBV7-9 to TRBJ1-4; 9 bases match TRBD1. This clonotype was sampled from a human donor in good health. CDR3 in DNA: TGTTCCAGCAGCCCTGGGACAGGGCTACAGAGTGAAAAACTGTTTTTT. This sequence encodes CSSSPGTGLQSEKLFF.